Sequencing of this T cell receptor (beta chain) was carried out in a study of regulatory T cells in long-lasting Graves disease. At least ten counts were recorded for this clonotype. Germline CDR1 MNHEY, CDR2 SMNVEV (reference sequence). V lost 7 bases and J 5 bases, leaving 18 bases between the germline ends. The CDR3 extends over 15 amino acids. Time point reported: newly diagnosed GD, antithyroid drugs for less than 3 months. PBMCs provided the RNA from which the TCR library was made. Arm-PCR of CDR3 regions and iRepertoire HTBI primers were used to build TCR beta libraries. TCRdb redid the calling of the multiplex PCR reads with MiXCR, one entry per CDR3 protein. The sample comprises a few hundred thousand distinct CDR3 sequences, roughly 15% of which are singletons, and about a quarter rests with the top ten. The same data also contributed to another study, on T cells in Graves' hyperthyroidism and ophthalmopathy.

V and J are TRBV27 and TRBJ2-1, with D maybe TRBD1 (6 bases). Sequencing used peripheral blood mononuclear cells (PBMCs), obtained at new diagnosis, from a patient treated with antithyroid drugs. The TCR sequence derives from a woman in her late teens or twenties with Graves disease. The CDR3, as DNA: TGTGCCAGCACCTCAAGGGGGATGTCGCACAATGAGCAGTTCTTC. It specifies CASTSRGMSHNEQFF.